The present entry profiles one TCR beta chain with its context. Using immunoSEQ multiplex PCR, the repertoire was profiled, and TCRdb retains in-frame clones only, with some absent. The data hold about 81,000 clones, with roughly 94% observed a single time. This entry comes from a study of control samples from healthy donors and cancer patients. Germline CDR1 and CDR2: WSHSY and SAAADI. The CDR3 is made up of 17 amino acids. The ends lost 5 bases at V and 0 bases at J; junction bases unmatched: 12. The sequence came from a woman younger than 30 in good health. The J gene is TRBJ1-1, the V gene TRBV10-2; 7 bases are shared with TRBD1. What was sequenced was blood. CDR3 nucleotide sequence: TGCGCCAGCAGTCTAATTCTACGGACAGGTATGAACACTGAAGCTTTCTTT. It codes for CASSLILRTGMNTEAFF.